This T cell receptor beta chain originates from a study of cytomegalovirus exposure and HLA in healthy donors. Worth noting for this clone: Its antigen is as yet unknown.

The study, taken as a whole, reports: In an earlier analysis, most TCR beta V segments were productive about 87% or about 30% of the time. Donors belonging to an Asian-associated ancestry cluster reportedly showed fewer N-insertions in productive TCRs than the roughly 670-donor mean, according to what a later analysis found.

The CDR3 covers 19 residues. Looked up from germline, CDR1 is SQVTM and CDR2 is ANQGSEA. Trimming cost V 0 bases and J 5 bases; bases outside gene matches: 20. PCR used 60 Vbeta primers and 13 Jbeta primers. Measured with immunoSEQ multiplex PCR; TCRdb has only the in-frame clones, and not every one. In the table there are some 140,000 clones, almost 80% of which are singletons. The sequencing input was PBMCs. V gene TRBV29-1 combines with J gene TRBJ1-2, with TRBD1 matching 8 bases. This TCR was recovered from a man aged 18 to 29 in good health and CMV-seronegative. The CDR3 spells CSVEDLLRTGRIPLYGYTF. CDR3 bases: TGCAGCGTTGAAGACCTACTTCGGACAGGGAGGATCCCGCTTTATGGCTACACCTTC.